This TCR beta chain was captured in a study of T cells in tuberculosis. Thawed, overnight-rested PBMC were stained with GMM-loaded CD1B tetramer, viability dye and anti-CD3, then sorted. C32 glucose monomycolate from Rhodococcus equi was loaded onto the CD1B tetramers. CD14-expressing monocytes were removed from PBMC before cryopreservation and sorting. Tetramer-negative cells, 90,000 to 100,000 per donor, were also sorted. Germline loops: CDR1 MNHNS, CDR2 SASEGT. The length of the CDR3 is 15 residues. Trimming took 3 bases from V and 3 from J; bases not matched to a gene: 7. Chain pairing is unknown; alpha and beta were sequenced separately. Sequenced by immunoSEQ multiplex PCR; TCRdb stores in-frame clones only, minus some. This table has 61,000 or so clones, roughly 79% appearing once.

This sequence originates from an adult woman with latent tuberculosis. Sequenced input: CD1b-GMM tetramer-negative cells sorted from PBMCs. The V and J genes are TRBV6-1 and TRBJ2-5; 7 positions match TRBD2. DNA for the CDR3: TGTGCCAGCAGTGACTACGCCGGGACTAAAGAGACCCAGTACTTC. It specifies CASSDYAGTKETQYF.